This T cell receptor beta chain was observed in a study of cytomegalovirus exposure and HLA in healthy donors (dated by TCRdb to the late 2010s). Looking at the study overall: An earlier analysis of some 500 of the donors reported about 250 Gb of sequence data and about 100 million unique TCR beta sequences from 150 million to 200 million T cells. An early release covering some 640 HLA-typed donors comprised approximately 290 gigabases of sequencing data and tens of millions of unique TCR sequences. The genetic ancestry cluster associated with self-reported Caucasian donors included over 65% of the 398 genotyped donors. The study aimed to test whether signatures of past pathogen exposure could be identified by cataloging public T cell receptors. Using immunosequencing, the study profiled T cell repertoires from fewer than 850 subjects and related those repertoires to cytomegalovirus serostatus. In addition to the first cohort of 500 to 850 subjects, a separate validation cohort of 120 different subjects was used. To predict cytomegalovirus infection status, the study brought together high-throughput TCR immunosequencing, statistical association of individual TCRs with disease status, and machine learning. A later analysis re-analyzed previously published TCR beta repertoires from hundreds of donors and added high-resolution HLA genotyping to study TCR occurrence patterns. Rather than using new phenotypic data, the later analysis identified candidate immune exposures from TCR beta sequences and from how often those sequences occurred across donors. To decide whether each TCR beta V gene segment behaved as functional or pseudogenic, an earlier analysis of over 500 of the donors relied on high-throughput TCR beta sequencing. Donor age, sex, ethnicity and CMV serostatus were collected together with the repertoire data. A later genetic analysis took genome-wide SNP genotypes for about 60% of the roughly 670 donors and used that subset as a discovery cohort. All discovery cohort repertoires had been generated on a single sequencing platform. Class I and class II HLA loci were covered by the typing at four-digit resolution. The number of donors typed differed by locus, with roughly 629-640 for A, B, C, DRB1 and DQB1, around 500 for DQA1, approximately 570 for DPA1, and some 470 for DPB1. Four to six DR-DQ haplotypes were handled as single units for association and clustering, since linkage in the cohort was strong. Among roughly 400 genotyped donors of the cohort, an average of 235,054 unique TCR beta nucleotide sequences were sequenced per donor, around 20% of them non-productive.

V is clipped by 10 bases and J by 8 bases, and the sequence between their germline boundaries is 17 bases long. The CDR3 measures 12 amino acids from cysteine to phenylalanine. Only the CDR3 DNA stays, 36 bases, in frame from base 1. As encoded in the germline V gene (reference sequence), CDR1 is LNHDA while CDR2 is SQIVND. The cohort consisted of 670 or so healthy bone marrow donors. At the time of sampling, every cohort member was nominally healthy, though immune exposures that went unrecorded were likely present. The donor was CMV seronegative and was included in the group of a few hundred seronegative cohort members. Each donor provided a peripheral blood sample, and peripheral blood mononuclear cells were used for TCR beta sequencing. Genomic DNA extraction from the blood cell samples was performed with the Qiagen DNeasy Blood Extraction Kit. Summary of the overall study and its limitations: Linkage disequilibrium might explain the correlated functional status among segregating V segments, but an unknown experimental factor could not be ruled out. In a later genetic analysis, a missense DCLRE1C variant was associated with V-gene and J-gene trimming of TCR beta chains, and the association was replicated in an independent cohort. A later analysis reported that several top co-occurrence clusters appeared linked to parvovirus B19, influenza, CMV and Epstein-Barr virus. A later analysis found that most CMV-associated TCR beta chains appeared HLA-restricted, with HLA associations seemingly driven largely by CMV exposure. The authors suggested that the approach could potentially be generalized to other disease states and immunological phenotypes. At a false discovery rate of 0.05, a later analysis linked 16,000 or so TCR beta sequences to specific HLA alleles. Most TCR sequences were seen in very few donors, while some public TCRs were found in many individuals. Because HLA typing was unavailable for some donors at each locus, only the typed subset was used in association tests. In a later analysis, HLA-associated TCR beta chains were found to be more clonally expanded and to have lower generation probabilities than equally common non-associated chains. A total of some 180 TCR beta chains were listed by the study as associated with cytomegalovirus. A further reported finding was that TCR beta sequences accurately predicted the HLA-A and HLA-B alleles for most subjects in the first cohort. In a later analysis, TCR association rates were found to vary across HLA loci, with the most associated TCRs seen for DRB1 alleles and the fewest for HLA-C alleles. In an earlier analysis of over 550 of the donors, most TCR beta V segments were observed in productive rearrangements about 90% or about 30% of the time, broadly matching IMGT annotations. Because counts were too low, 15 or so rarely observed V segments, including chromosome 9 orphons, were excluded from the earlier analysis of around 590 of the donors. The classifier was reported to diagnose cytomegalovirus status with high specificity and sensitivity in both the original and validation cohorts. A later genetic analysis reported fewer N-insertions in productive TCRs among donors in an Asian-associated ancestry cluster than the roughly 620-donor mean. The 87-base-pair reads could not distinguish some IMGT-functional V segments, including TRBV6-2 and TRBV6-3, so those segments were excluded. Only TCR beta chains were sequenced in this cohort, and the absence of alpha or paired-chain data limited detectable features. The presence/absence analyses assumed that sequencing depth was roughly uniform across donors, and that assumption may not be true. CMV serostatus was the only immune exposure information available for the cohort. When HLA alleles, especially DR and DQ, strongly co-occurred, TCR associations were difficult to assign to individual alleles. A group of highly shared sequence variants was considered likely to be a technical artifact of the sequencing pipeline. In vitro tests confirmed that three of the cytomegalovirus-associated TCR beta chains recognize cytomegalovirus antigens.

Notes on this clone: The antigen it recognizes is unknown. Base quality data are lacking; no much larger clone is found one base away.

The library came from the immunoSEQ multiplex PCR assay. The multiplex PCR relied on a mix of 60 forward primers for TCR Vbeta segments and 13 reverse primers for TCR Jbeta segments. A multiplex PCR assay on genomic DNA amplified the CDR3 region of rearranged TCR beta genes. On the Illumina HiSeq System, the amplified TCR beta libraries were sequenced as 87-base-pair reads. Concerning the study's data processing: A later analysis counted about 76 million unique TCR beta chains across the 670 or so repertoires, and roughly 10 million of these chains were shared by at least two donors. To remove PCR and sequencing errors, raw reads were error-corrected and collapsed into unique sequences using a nearest-neighbor algorithm that merged closely related sequences. V, D and J gene segments were assigned by aligning CDR3 sequences to IMGT reference sequences. For a sequence to be retained, at least a six-nucleotide match to both a V gene segment and a J gene segment was required. Rearrangements were called productive when the CDR3 lacked stop codons and stayed in frame with V and J; all others were non-productive. CDR3 was defined by IMGT convention, running from the second conserved V-encoded cysteine to the conserved J-encoded phenylalanine. The earlier analysis of 500 to 750 of the donors excluded any sequence lacking an unambiguous match to a single V gene segment. An earlier analysis of about 590 of the donors classified V segments as functional when productive rearrangements were above 56.7% and as segregating when the standard deviation between donors was above 5%. A statistical classification framework was developed to diagnose cytomegalovirus status using the catalog of TCR beta chain sequences. A later analysis assigned V and J genes by comparing TCR nucleotide sequences with IMGT/GENE-DB human TR gene sequences. In a later analysis, CDR3 sequences and most-parsimonious VDJ recombination scenarios were assigned using the TCRdist pipeline. In a later analysis, each TCR beta chain was defined by its CDR3 amino acid sequence together with its V-gene family, and reads lacking a unique V-gene family were excluded. To address suspected cross-contamination and a sequencing artifact, a later analysis removed approximately 600 highly shared, low-generation-probability nucleotide sequences. In a later analysis, a clonal expansion index for each public chain was calculated from normalized within-repertoire ranks of inferred template counts. In a later analysis, generation probabilities were computed with a VDJ recombination model fitted to out-of-frame rearrangements, and the resulting probabilities were checked against IGoR. Hypergeometric tests were used in a later analysis to score TCR-TCR, TCR-HLA and TCR-CMV co-occurrence, with a repertoire-size bias correction applied to the TCR pairs. False discovery rates were estimated in a later analysis by permuting HLA or CMV assignments 20 times. In a later analysis, co-occurring TCRs were grouped with DBSCAN, and TCRdist sequence similarity was added when clustering was performed within HLA-allele-positive subsets. For co-occurrence clustering, repertoires with fewer than 30,000 or more than 120,000 public chains were excluded, along with four to six repertoires with anomalous nucleotide sharing. The immuneACCESS repertoire file appears here via TCRdb, limited to in-frame rearrangements. These files lack a portion of the clones; in checked studies, under half of the deficit traces to unresolved V genes, and the cause of the others is not known. D and trimming come from the DNA, and the V and J calls and clone size come from that table. The sample includes 220,000 or so clones, with more than 65% observed a single time. About 1.7% of the sample rests with the top ten.

Sequencing was done on a sample of PBMCs. Recombination joined TRBV19 with TRBJ1-1; the best D guess is TRBD1, with 5 bases matching. The source is a man over 45 in good health and CMV-seronegative. The CDR3 in this case is CATKGVVREAFF. The DNA sequence is given as TGTGCCACCAAAGGGGTAGTCCGGGAAGCTTTCTTT.